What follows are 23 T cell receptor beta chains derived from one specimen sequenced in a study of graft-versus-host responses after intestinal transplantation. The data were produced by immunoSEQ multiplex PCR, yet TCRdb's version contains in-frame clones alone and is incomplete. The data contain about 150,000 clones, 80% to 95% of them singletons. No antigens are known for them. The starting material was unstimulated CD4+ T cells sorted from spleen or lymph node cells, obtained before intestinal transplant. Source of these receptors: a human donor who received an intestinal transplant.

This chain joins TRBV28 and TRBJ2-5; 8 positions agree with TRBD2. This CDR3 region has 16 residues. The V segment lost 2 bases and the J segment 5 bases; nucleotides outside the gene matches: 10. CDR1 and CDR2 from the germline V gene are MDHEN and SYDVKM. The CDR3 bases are TGTGCCAGCAGTTTAAGGCAAGCGGGAGTGAGGGAGACCCAGTACTTC. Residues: CASSLRQAGVRETQYF.

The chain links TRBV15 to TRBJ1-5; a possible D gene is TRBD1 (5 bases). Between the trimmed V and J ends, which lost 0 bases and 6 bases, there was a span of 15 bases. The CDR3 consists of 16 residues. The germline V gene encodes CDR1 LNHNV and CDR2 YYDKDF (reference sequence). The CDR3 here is CATSRDSAGLSQPQHF. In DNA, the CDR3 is TGTGCCACCAGCAGAGATTCGGCAGGGCTGAGTCAGCCCCAGCATTTT.

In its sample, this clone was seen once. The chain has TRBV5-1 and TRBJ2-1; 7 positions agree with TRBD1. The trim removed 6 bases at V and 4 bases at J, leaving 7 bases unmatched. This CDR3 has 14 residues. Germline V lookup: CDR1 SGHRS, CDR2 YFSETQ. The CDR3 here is CASTTGTAYNEQFF. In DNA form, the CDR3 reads TGCGCCAGCACCACCGGGACAGCGTACAATGAGCAGTTCTTC.

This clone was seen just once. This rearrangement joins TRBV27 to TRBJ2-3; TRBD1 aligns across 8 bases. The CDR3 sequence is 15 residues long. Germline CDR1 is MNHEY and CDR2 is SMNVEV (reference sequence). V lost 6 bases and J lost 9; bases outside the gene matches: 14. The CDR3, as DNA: TGTGCCAGCAGACCATTACCCGGACAGGGTGGGACGCAGTATTTT. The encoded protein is CASRPLPGQGGTQYF.

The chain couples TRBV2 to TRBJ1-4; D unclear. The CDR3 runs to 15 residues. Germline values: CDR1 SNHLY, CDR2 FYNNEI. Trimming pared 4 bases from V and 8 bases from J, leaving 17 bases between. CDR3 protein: CASSVDIGRKEKLFF. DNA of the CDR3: TGTGCCAGCAGTGTGGATATAGGAAGGAAGGAAAAACTGTTTTTT.

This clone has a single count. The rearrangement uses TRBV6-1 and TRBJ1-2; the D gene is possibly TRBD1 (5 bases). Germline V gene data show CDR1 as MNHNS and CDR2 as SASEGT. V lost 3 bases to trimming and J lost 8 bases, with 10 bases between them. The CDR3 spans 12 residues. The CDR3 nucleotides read TGTGCCAGCAGTGAGGGACTCCTCGGCTACACCTTC. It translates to CASSEGLLGYTF.

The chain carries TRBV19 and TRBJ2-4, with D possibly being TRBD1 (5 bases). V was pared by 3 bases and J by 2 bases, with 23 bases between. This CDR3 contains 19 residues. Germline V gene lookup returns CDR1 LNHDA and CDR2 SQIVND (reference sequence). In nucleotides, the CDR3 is TGTGCCAGTAGTATTAGGGGTGTGTCCGTGGGCGTCCCCAAAAACATTCAGTACTTC. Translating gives CASSIRGVSVGVPKNIQYF.

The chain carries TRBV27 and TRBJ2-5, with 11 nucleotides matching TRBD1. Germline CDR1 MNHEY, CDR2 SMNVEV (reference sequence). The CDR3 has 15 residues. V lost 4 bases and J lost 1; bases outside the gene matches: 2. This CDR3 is CASSSDRGRQETQYF. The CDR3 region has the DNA TGTGCCAGCAGTTCGGACAGGGGGCGCCAAGAGACCCAGTACTTC.

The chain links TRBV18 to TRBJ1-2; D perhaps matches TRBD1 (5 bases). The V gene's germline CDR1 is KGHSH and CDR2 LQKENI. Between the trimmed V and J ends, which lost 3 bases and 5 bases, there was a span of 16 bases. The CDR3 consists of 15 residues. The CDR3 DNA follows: TGTGCCAGCTCACCGCCCGACAGTACCTTTTATGGCTACACCTTC. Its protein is CASSPPDSTFYGYTF.

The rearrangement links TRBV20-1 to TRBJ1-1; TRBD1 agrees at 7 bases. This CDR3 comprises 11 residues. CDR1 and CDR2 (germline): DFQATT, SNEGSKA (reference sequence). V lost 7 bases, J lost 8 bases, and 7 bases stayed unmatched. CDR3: CSVPTGTEAFF. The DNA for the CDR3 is TGCAGTGTACCGACAGGGACGGAAGCTTTCTTT.

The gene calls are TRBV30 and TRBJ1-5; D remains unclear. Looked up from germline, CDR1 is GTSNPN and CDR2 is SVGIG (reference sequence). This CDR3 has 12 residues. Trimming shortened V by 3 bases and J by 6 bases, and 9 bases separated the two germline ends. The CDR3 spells CAWSDEAQPQHF. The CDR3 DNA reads TGTGCCTGGAGCGATGAAGCTCAGCCCCAGCATTTT.

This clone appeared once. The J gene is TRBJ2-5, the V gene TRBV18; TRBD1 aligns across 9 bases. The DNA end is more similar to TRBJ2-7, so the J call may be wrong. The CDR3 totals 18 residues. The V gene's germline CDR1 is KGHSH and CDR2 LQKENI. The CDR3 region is CASSPVLPGTGILYEQYF. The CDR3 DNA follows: TGTGCCAGCTCACCGGTTCTACCCGGGACAGGGATCCTCTACGAGCAGTACTTC.

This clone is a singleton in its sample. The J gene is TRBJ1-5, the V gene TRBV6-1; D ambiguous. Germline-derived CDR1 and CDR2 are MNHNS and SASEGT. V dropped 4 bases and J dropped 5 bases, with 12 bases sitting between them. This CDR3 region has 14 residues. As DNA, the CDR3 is TGTGCCAGCAGTGCGCCTAGGCTAGATCAGCCCCAGCATTTT. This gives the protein CASSAPRLDQPQHF.

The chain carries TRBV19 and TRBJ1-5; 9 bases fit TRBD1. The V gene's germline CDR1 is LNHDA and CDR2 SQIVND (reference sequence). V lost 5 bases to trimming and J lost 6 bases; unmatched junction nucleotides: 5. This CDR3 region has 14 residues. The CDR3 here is CASSPTGGTQPQHF. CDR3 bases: TGTGCCAGTAGTCCGACAGGGGGGACTCAGCCCCAGCATTTT.

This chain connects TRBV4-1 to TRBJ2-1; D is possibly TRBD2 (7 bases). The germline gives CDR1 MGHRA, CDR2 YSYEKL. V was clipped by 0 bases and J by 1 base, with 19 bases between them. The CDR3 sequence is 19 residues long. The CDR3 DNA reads TGCGCCAGCAGCCAAGATTCTTCAGTGGGAGGGGGGTCCTACAATGAGCAGTTCTTC. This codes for CASSQDSSVGGGSYNEQFF.

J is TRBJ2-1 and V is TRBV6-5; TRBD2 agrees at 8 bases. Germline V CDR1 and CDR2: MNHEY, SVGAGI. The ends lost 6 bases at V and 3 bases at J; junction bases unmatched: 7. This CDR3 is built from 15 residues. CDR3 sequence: CASSLAGPNYNEQFF. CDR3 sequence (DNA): TGTGCCAGCAGCTTAGCGGGACCGAACTACAATGAGCAGTTCTTC.

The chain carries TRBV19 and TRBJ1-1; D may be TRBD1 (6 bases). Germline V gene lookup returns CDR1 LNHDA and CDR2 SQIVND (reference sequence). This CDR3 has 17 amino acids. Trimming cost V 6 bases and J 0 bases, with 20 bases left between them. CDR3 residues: CASRFRSTGSLNTEAFF. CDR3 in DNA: TGTGCCAGTAGATTTAGGTCAACAGGGAGTCTGAACACTGAAGCTTTCTTT.

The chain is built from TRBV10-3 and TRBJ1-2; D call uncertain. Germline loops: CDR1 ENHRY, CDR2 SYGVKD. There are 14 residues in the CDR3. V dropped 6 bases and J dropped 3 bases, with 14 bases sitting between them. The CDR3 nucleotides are TGTGCCATCAGGGGAGACCTGTTGGACTATGGCTACACCTTC. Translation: CAIRGDLLDYGYTF.

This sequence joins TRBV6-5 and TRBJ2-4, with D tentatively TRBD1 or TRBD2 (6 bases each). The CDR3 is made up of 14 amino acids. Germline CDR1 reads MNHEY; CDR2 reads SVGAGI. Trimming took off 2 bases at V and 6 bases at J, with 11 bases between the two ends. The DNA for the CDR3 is TGTGCCAGCAGTTACCGTGGAGGGGGAAACATTCAGTACTTC. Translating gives CASSYRGGGNIQYF.

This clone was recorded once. CDR3 loop: CASSQISGRTGELFF. CDR3 bases: TGTGCCAGCAGTCAAATTAGCGGGAGAACCGGGGAGCTGTTTTTT. The chain carries TRBV2 and TRBJ2-2, with 9 nucleotides matching TRBD2. V was clipped by 5 bases and J by 5 bases; unmatched bases: 6. CDR3 size: 15 residues. Germline V gene data show CDR1 as SNHLY and CDR2 as FYNNEI.

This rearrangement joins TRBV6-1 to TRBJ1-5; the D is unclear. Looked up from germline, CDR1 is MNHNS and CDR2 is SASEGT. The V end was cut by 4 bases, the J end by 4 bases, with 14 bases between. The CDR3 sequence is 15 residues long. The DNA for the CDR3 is TGTGCCAGCAGTGTGGGTGATTTAGTTAATCAGCCCCAGCATTTT. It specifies CASSVGDLVNQPQHF.

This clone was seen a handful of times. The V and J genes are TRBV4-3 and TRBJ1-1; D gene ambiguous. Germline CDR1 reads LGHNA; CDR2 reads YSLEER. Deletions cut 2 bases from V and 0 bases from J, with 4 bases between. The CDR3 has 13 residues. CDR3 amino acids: CASSQNMNTEAFF. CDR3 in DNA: TGCGCCAGCAGCCAAAACATGAACACTGAAGCTTTCTTT.

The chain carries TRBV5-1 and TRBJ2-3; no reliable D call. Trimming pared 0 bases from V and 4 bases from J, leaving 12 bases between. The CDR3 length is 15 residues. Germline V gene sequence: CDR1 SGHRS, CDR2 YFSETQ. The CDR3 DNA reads TGCGCCAGCAGCTTGGTGGTGTCGGACCCAGATACGCAGTATTTT. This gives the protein CASSLVVSDPDTQYF.